One and the same sample provided the 13 T cell receptor beta chains below, sequenced in a study of memory CD4+ T cells and cytomegalovirus serostatus. Sequencing used immunoSEQ multiplex PCR; TCRdb keeps in-frame clones, though not all of them. Of 45,000 or so clones listed, roughly 83% are singletons. The sort gate was single viable CD3+CD4+CD8-CD45RO+ cells for memory CD4+ T cells. The sample consisted of memory CD4+ T cells from blood. These receptors were collected from an adult in good health and CMV-seronegative.

V is TRBV6-1 and J is TRBJ2-1; D gene uncertain. Trimming left V 0 bases short and J 9 bases short, with 15 bases between. CDR3 size: 15 residues. CDR1 and CDR2 (germline): MNHNS, SASEGT. The CDR3 bases are TGTGCCAGCAGTGAAGCGCTTCCGTTTTTTGGTGAGCAGTTCTTC. This gives the protein CASSEALPFFGEQFF.

J is TRBJ1-5 and V is TRBV5-6; the D is unclear. Germline loops: CDR1 SGHDT, CDR2 YYEEEE. V was cut by 4 bases and J by 2 bases, with 13 bases left in between. The CDR3 extends over 15 amino acids. The CDR3 region has the DNA TGTGCCAGCAGCCTACAGACACTTCGCAATCAGCCCCAGCATTTT. It yields the protein CASSLQTLRNQPQHF.

The CDR3 loop reads CASTLPGGDYGYTF. The CDR3, as DNA: TGTGCCAGCACCCTTCCGGGCGGTGACTATGGCTACACCTTC. The V call is TRBV7-9, the J call TRBJ1-2; D gene ambiguous. Germline lookup yields CDR1 SEHNR and CDR2 FQNEAQ (reference sequence). V was trimmed by 7 bases and J by 3 bases, leaving 15 bases between them. There are 14 residues in the CDR3. Full variable domain (outside the CDR3, taken from reference TRBV7-9 and TRBJ1-2): DTGVSQNPRHKITKRGQNVTFRCDPISEHNRLYWYRQTLGQGPEFLTYFQNEAQLEKSRLLSDRFSAERPKGSFSTLEIQRTEQGDSAMYLCASTLPGGDYGYTFGSGTRLTVV.

V is TRBV5-6 and J is TRBJ1-2, with 8 bases lining up with TRBD1. This CDR3 is built from 13 residues. V trimming: 0 bases; J trimming: 7 bases; junction bases outside the gene matches: 2. The V gene's germline CDR1 is SGHDT and CDR2 YYEEEE. DNA for the CDR3: TGTGCCAGCAGCTTGGGGACAGGGTTTGGCTACACCTTC. Its translation: CASSLGTGFGYTF. The whole variable domain, remainder taken from reference TRBV5-6 and TRBJ1-2, is DAGVTQSPTHLIKTRGQQVTLRCSPKSGHDTVSWYQQALGQGPQFIFQYYEEEERQRGNFPDRFSGHQFPNYSSELNVNALLLGDSALYLCASSLGTGFGYTFGSGTRLTVV.

The V gene is TRBV5-4, the J gene TRBJ2-7; TRBD1 matches 9 bases. The CDR3 length is 14 residues. J lost 2 bases, V lost 2 bases, and 2 bases had no gene match. The germline CDR1 and CDR2 sequences are SGHNT and YYREEE (reference sequence). DNA of the CDR3: TGTGCCAGCAGCTTTGACAGGGGGGCCTACGAGCAGTACTTC. It is translated as CASSFDRGAYEQYF. The full variable domain, in which reference TRBV5-4 and TRBJ2-7 provide the parts outside the CDR3, is ETGVTQSPTHLIKTRGQQVTLRCSSQSGHNTVSWYQQALGQGPQFIFQYYREEENGRGNFPPRFSGLQFPNYSSELNVNALELDDSALYLCASSFDRGAYEQYFGPGTRLTVT.

V usage is TRBV7-2 and J usage is TRBJ2-1, with 11 bases lining up with TRBD2. The CDR3 length is 16 residues. Germline V gene data show CDR1 as SGHTA and CDR2 as FQGNSA. J lost 7 bases, V lost 3 bases, and 8 bases had no gene match. The CDR3 is CASSLGSGRARNEQFF. CDR3 in DNA: TGTGCCAGCAGCTTGGGTAGCGGGAGGGCCCGGAATGAGCAGTTCTTC.

A word on this clone: One end of the junction is discordant with germline, which a read error may explain. The chain employs TRBV6-6 and TRBJ2-2, with D hard to call. The CDR3 contains 14 residues. Germline CDR1 and CDR2: MNHNY and SVGAGI (reference sequence). The CDR3 spells CASTFSRNAGELFF. The DNA of the CDR3 is TGTGCCAGCACCTTTTCGCGGAACGCCGGGGAGCTGTTTTTT.

The chain combines TRBV6-5 with TRBJ2-5; 9 nucleotides line up with TRBD2. This CDR3 is built from 13 residues. Unmatched junction bases numbered 5, after V lost 6 bases and J lost 6 bases. Germline V gene lookup returns CDR1 MNHEY and CDR2 SVGAGI. The CDR3 bases are TGTGCCAGCAGGGACGGGACTAGCAAGACCCAGTACTTC. This gives the protein CASRDGTSKTQYF.

This chain joins TRBV2 and TRBJ1-2; 7 nucleotides agree with TRBD1. Per the germline V gene, CDR1 is SNHLY and CDR2 is FYNNEI. CDR3 length equals 13 residues. Trimming cost V 4 bases and J 3 bases; bases outside gene matches: 2. CDR3 DNA: TGTGCCAGCAGTGGACAGGGCTACTATGGCTACACCTTC. Translated, it gives CASSGQGYYGYTF.

The chain uses TRBV27 and TRBJ1-6, with D unresolved. Germline CDR1 and CDR2: MNHEY and SMNVEV (reference sequence). The germline V and J ends were trimmed by 2 bases and 7 bases, with 18 bases remaining between them. This CDR3 is 17 amino acids long. The CDR3 loop reads CASSLGEPGASNSPLHF. CDR3 coding DNA: TGTGCCAGCAGTTTAGGAGAACCGGGAGCTAGCAATTCACCCCTCCACTTT.

This rearrangement joins TRBV7-2 to TRBJ1-5, with a possible D match to TRBD1 (5 bases). V lost 2 bases to trimming and J lost 5 bases, with 10 bases between them. Germline V gene data show CDR1 as SGHTA and CDR2 as FQGNSA. This CDR3 has 14 amino acids. The DNA of the CDR3 is TGTGCCAGCAGCTTACGTCAGGGAGATCAGCCCCAGCATTTT. Residues: CASSLRQGDQPQHF.

The gene calls are TRBV9 and TRBJ1-5; D gene ambiguous. Germline V gene lookup returns CDR1 SGDLS and CDR2 YYNGEE. The CDR3 is 15 residues long. Trimming cost V 0 bases and J 3 bases, with 10 bases left between them. This CDR3 is CASSVGQDHNQPQHF. The CDR3 region has the DNA TGTGCCAGCAGCGTAGGGCAGGACCACAATCAGCCCCAGCATTTT.

The rearrangement links TRBV18 to TRBJ1-1, with 10 bases that match TRBD1. The CDR3 is 18 residues long. Germline V gene data show CDR1 as KGHSH and CDR2 as LQKENI. V was clipped by 3 bases and J by 8 bases; unmatched bases: 18. The chain's CDR3 is CASSPPRRSDRGIGEAFF. CDR3 nucleotides: TGTGCCAGCTCACCCCCTAGAAGATCGGACAGGGGGATTGGGGAAGCTTTCTTT.